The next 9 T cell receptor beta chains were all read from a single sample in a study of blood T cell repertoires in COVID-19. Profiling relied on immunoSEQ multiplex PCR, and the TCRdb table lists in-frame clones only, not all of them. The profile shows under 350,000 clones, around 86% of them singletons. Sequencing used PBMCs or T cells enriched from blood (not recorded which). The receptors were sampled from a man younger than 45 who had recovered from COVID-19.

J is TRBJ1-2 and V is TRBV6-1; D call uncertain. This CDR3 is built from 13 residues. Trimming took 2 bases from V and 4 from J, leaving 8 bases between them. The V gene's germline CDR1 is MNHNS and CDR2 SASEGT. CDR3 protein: CASSENGGYGYTF. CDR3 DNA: TGTGCCAGCAGTGAAAACGGCGGCTATGGCTACACCTTC.

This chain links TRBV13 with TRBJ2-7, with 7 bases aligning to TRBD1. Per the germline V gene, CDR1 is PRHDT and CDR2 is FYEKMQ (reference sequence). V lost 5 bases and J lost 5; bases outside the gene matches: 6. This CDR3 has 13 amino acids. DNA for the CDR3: TGTGCCAGCAGCCGAGGACAGGTCCACGAGCAGTACTTC. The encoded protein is CASSRGQVHEQYF.

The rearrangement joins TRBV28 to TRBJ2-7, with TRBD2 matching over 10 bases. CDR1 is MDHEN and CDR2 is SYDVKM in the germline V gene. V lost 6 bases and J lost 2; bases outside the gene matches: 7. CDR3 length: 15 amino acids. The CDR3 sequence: CASSPSGGAPYEQYF. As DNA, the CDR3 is TGTGCCAGCAGCCCGAGCGGGGGGGCCCCCTACGAGCAGTACTTC.

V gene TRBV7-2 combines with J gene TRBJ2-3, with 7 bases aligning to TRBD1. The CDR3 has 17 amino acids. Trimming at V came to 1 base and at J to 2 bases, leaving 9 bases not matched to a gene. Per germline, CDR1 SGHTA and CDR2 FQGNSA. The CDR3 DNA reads TGTGCCAGCAGCTTAGATGCGGACAGGTTCTTCACAGATACGCAGTATTTT. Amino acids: CASSLDADRFFTDTQYF.

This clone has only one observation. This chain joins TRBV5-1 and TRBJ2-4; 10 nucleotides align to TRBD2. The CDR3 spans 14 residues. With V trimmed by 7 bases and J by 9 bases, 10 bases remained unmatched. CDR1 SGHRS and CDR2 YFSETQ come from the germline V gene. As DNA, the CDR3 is TGCGCCAGCCACAGCGGGGGGGCTGATGGCATTCAGTACTTC. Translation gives CASHSGGADGIQYF.

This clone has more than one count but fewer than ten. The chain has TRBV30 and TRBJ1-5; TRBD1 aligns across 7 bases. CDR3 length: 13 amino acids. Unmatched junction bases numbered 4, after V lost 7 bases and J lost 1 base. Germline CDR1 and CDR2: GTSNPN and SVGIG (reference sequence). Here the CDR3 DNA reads TGTGCCTTCCAGGGGGGAAGCAATCAGCCCCAGCATTTT. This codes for CAFQGGSNQPQHF.

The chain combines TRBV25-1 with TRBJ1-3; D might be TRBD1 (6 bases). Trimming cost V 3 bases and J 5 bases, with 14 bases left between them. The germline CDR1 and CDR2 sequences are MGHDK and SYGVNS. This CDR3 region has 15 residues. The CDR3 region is CASSDPTGSRNTIYF. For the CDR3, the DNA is TGTGCCAGCAGTGACCCCACAGGGTCGAGAAACACCATATATTTT.

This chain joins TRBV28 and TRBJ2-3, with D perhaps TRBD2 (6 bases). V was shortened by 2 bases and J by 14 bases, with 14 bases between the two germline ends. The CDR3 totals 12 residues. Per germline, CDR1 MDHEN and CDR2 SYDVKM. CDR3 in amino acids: CASSLGAGLWYF. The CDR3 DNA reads TGTGCCAGCAGTTTAGGGGCGGGACTCTGGTATTTT.

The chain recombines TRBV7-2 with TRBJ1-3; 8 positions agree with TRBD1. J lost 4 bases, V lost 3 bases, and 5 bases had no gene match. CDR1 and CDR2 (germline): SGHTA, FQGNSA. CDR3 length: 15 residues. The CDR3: CASSFDRGTGNTIYF. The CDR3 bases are TGTGCCAGCAGCTTCGACAGGGGAACGGGAAACACCATATATTTT.